This TCR beta chain appears in the sequencing data of a study of cytomegalovirus exposure and HLA in healthy donors. Study-wide points: From TCR beta sequences, most subjects' HLA-A and HLA-B alleles were reportedly predicted accurately. Usually a TCR sequence was rare, but some public TCRs were found in many donors.

There are 16 residues in the CDR3. V was shortened by 2 bases and J by 1 base, with 15 bases between the two germline ends. Per the germline V gene, CDR1 is SGHRS and CDR2 is YFSETQ. 60 Vbeta and 13 Jbeta primers were used in PCR. TCRdb's copy holds only in-frame clones and misses some; the assay was immunoSEQ multiplex PCR. Counted here are 100,000 to 150,000 clones, around two thirds occurring once; the ten biggest clones make up approximately 2.9%. For this clone: Its antigen is undetermined.

The clonotype originates from a human donor in good health. The chain combines TRBV5-1 with TRBJ1-1; possible D gene TRBD1, 6 bases. Sequencing was performed on PBMCs. The CDR3 DNA follows: TGCGCCAGCAGCTTAACCCCGACAGGTCGGAACACTGAAGCTTTCTTT. Protein sequence: CASSLTPTGRNTEAFF.